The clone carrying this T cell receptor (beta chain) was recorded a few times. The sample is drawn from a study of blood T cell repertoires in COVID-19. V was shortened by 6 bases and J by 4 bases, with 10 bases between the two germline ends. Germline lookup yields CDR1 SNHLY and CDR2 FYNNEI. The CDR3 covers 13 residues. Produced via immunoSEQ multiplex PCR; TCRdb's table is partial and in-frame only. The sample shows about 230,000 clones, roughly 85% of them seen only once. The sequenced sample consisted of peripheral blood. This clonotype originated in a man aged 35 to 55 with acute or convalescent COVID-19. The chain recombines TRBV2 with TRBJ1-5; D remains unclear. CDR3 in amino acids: CASSVQINQPQHF. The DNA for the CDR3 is TGTGCCAGCAGCGTCCAGATAAATCAGCCCCAGCATTTT.